This T cell receptor (beta chain) was identified during a study of vaccination effects on CD4 cells after COVID-19. Sequencing used immunoSEQ multiplex PCR; TCRdb keeps in-frame clones, though not all of them. The sample contains tens of thousands of clones, about 74% of which appear only once. This CDR3 is 14 amino acids long. ViraFEST used viral peptide pools to expand antigen-specific CD4+ T cells before sequencing. With roughly 9 days of culture completed, CD4+ T cells were isolated. Each participant was given two doses of one vaccine (BNT162b2 or mRNA-1273). Note on this clone: Its antigen remains unknown.

The V call is TRBV21-1, the J call TRBJ2-7. TRBV21-1 has pseudogene status. The TCR was taken from a human donor who received a COVID-19 vaccine. The sequencing used CD4+ T cells from PBMCs cultured with HCoV-229E spike peptides, collected after COVID-19 vaccination. The CDR3, as DNA: TGTGCCAGCAGCAGCAGGGCAGAGGGGTACGAGCAGTACGTC. Translating it yields CASSSRAEGYEQYV.